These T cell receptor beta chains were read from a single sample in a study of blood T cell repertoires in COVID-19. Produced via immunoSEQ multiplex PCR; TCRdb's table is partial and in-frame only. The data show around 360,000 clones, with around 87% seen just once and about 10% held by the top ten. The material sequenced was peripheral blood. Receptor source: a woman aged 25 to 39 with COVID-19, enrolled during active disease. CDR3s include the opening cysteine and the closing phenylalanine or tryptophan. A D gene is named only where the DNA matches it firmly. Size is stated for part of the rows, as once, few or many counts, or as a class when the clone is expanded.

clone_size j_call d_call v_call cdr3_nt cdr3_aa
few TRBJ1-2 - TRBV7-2 TGTGCCAGCAGCTTCGCGCCTAACTATGGCTACACCTTC CASSFAPNYGYTF
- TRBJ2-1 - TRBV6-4 TGTGCCAGCAGCCCGGGAGAGAGCTCCTACAATGAGCAGTTCTTC CASSPGESSYNEQFF
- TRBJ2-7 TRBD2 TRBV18 TGTGCCAGCTCACCAACCAGCGGGGGATCCTACGAGCAGTACTTC CASSPTSGGSYEQYF
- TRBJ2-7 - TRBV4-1 TGCGCCAGCAGCCTCACCACGGGACACTCCAGGGAGCAGTACTTC CASSLTTGHSREQYF
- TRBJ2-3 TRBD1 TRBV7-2 TGTGCCAGCACCCTCCGGGACAGGGGGTTGGATACGCAGTATTTT CASTLRDRGLDTQYF
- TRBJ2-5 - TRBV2 TGTGCCAGCAGTTTAGAGGAGACCCAGTACTTC CASSLEETQYF
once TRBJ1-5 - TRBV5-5 TGTGCCAGCAGCTTTAGCAGCAATCAGCCCCAGCATTTT CASSFSSNQPQHF
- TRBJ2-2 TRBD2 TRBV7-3 TGTGCCAGCAGGCCGGGGAGCGGGAGGGCCGAGGACGGGGAGCTGTTTTTT CASRPGSGRAEDGELFF
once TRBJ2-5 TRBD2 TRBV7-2 TGTGCCAGCAGCCCGGGGCGCGGGAGGTCGGGGGGGGAGACCCAGTACTTC CASSPGRGRSGGETQYF
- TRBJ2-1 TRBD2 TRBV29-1 TGCAGCATTCGACAGACGGGAGGGCAGTTCTTC CSIRQTGGQFF
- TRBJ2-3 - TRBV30 TGTGCCTGGAGCCCCTATGCTATAACGTGGAGGGCAGATACGCAGTATTTT CAWSPYAITWRADTQYF
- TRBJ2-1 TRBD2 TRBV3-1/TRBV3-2 TGTGCCAGCAGCCAAGACCGGGAGGGGAGGCAGTTCTTC CASSQDREGRQFF
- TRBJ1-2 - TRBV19 TGTGCCAGCCGGGACACCGCTAACTATGGCTACACCTTC CASRDTANYGYTF
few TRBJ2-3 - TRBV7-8 TGTGCCAGCAGCTTAAGACAGGCGGGAGCTAGAGCAGATACGCAGTATTTT CASSLRQAGARADTQYF
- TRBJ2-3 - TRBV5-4 TGTGCCAGCAGCTCTAGAACAGATACGCAGTATTTT CASSSRTDTQYF
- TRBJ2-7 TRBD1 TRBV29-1 TGCAGCGTAATGGAGGCAGGGGGCTCCTACGAGCAGTACTTC CSVMEAGGSYEQYF
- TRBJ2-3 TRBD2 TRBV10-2 TGCGCCAGCAGTGAGAACCCAAGCGGGAGGGGCCTAAGCACAGATACGCAGTATTTT CASSENPSGRGLSTDTQYF
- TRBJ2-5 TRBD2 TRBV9 TGTGCCAGCAGCACCTCCTCGCGGGGGGAGACCCAGTACTTC CASSTSSRGETQYF
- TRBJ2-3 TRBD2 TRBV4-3 TGCGCCAGCAGCTCCCGAACTACTAGCGGACTCACAGATACGCAGTATTTT CASSSRTTSGLTDTQYF
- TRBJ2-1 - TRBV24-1 TGTGCCACCTCCGGGGACAATGAGCAGTTCTTC CATSGDNEQFF
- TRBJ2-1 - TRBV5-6 TGTGCCAGCAGCTCCCGGGTGAATGAGCAGTTCTTC CASSSRVNEQFF
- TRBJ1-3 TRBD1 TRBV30 TGTGCCTGGAGCCGAGGGGGCCGCGGAAACACCATATATTTT CAWSRGGRGNTIYF
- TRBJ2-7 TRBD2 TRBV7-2 TGTGCCAGCAGCTCTGCACTAGCGGGCCGAGAAGAGCAGTACTTC CASSSALAGREEQYF
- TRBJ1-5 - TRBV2 TGTGCCAGCAGTGAAATTCACACTCAGCCCCAGCATTTT CASSEIHTQPQHF
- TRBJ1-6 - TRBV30 TGTGCCTGGAGTAGATTCGAGAGCTCCTATAATTCACCCCTCCACTTT CAWSRFESSYNSPLHF
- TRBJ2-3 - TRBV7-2 TGTGCCAGCAGCTTTGGACTAAATACAGATACGCAGTATTTT CASSFGLNTDTQYF
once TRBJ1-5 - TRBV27 TGTGCCAGCAGTCCACGGCAGGGTTGGAATCAGCCCCAGCATTTT CASSPRQGWNQPQHF
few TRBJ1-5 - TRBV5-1 TGCGCCAGCAGCTTAGGAACAGAGAATCAGCCCCAGCATTTT CASSLGTENQPQHF
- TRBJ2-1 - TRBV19 TGTGCCAGTAGTATAGGAGGGATCCCCTACAATGAGCAGTTCTTC CASSIGGIPYNEQFF
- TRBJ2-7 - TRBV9 TGTGCCAGCAGCGTACGGGGGATCGACGAGCAGTACTTC CASSVRGIDEQYF
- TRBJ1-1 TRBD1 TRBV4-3 TGCGCCAGCAGCCCCGGGGGTCCAGGGGGCTTGAACACTGAAGCTTTCTTT CASSPGGPGGLNTEAFF
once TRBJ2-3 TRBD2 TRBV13 TGTGCCAGCAGCTGGGAGACTAGCGCCGTGGGGTTCACAGATACGCAGTATTTT CASSWETSAVGFTDTQYF
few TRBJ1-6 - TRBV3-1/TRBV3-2 TGTGCCAGCAGCCAAGATAGCGGGACCAGGCCGCCCCTCCACTTT CASSQDSGTRPPLHF
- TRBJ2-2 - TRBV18 TGTGCCAGCTCACCACGACTCCGGGACTTAAACACCGGGGAGCTGTTTTTT CASSPRLRDLNTGELFF
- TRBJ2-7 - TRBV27 TGTGCCAGCAGTTTAGGGACTTCAGGCGACGAGCAGTACTTC CASSLGTSGDEQYF
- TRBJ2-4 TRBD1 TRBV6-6 TGTGCCAGCAGCTACGGGACAGATAAGGGAAACATTCAGTACTTC CASSYGTDKGNIQYF
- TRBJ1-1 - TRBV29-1 TGCAGCTTCAGGGGCTTTGGGAACACTGAAGCTTTCTTT CSFRGFGNTEAFF
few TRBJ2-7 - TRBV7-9 TGTGCCAGCAGCCCATCAGGGCCATCGGCCTCCGAGCAGTACTTC CASSPSGPSASEQYF
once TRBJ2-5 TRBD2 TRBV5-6 TGTGCCAGCAGCCCACGAAGCGGGAGGGTGGGAGAGACCCAGTACTTC CASSPRSGRVGETQYF
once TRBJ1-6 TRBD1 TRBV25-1 TGTGCCAGCAGTGGGACAGGGGGGAATTCACCCCTCCACTTT CASSGTGGNSPLHF
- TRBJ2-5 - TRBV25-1 TGTGCCAGCAGTACAACAGGGAGACCTCAAGAGACCCAGTACTTC CASSTTGRPQETQYF
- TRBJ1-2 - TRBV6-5 TGTGCCGCCCGCGGGGGGGACTATGGCTACACCTTC CAARGGDYGYTF
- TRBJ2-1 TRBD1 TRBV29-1 TGCAGCGTGACGTATCCGGGACAGGGAATAAACAATGAGCAGTTCTTC CSVTYPGQGINNEQFF
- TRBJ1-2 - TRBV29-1 TGCAGCGTCTACAGGGATCATGGCTACACCTTC CSVYRDHGYTF
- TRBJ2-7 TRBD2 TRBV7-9 TGTGCCAGCAGCGCCCTAGCGGGACCCTCCTACGAGCAGTACTTC CASSALAGPSYEQYF
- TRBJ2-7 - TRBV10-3 TGTGCCATCAGTGAGTCCACAGGGCCCGAGCAGTACTTC CAISESTGPEQYF
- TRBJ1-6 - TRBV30 TGTGCCTGGAGTGCGACAGATGGGACACCCCTCCACTTT CAWSATDGTPLHF
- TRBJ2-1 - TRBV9 TGTGCCAGCAGCGTAGCCACGGTGGAGCACACTTACAATGAGCAGTTCTTC CASSVATVEHTYNEQFF
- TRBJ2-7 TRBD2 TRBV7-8 TGTGCCAGCAGCTTAGGGGGAGCGGGAGCTTTATCCTACGAGCAGTACTTC CASSLGGAGALSYEQYF
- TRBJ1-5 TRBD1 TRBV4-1 TGCGCCAGCAGCCAAACTCCTCAGGGGGCTGGCAATCAGCCCCAGCATTTT CASSQTPQGAGNQPQHF
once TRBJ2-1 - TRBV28 TGTGCCAGCAGATTCACTCGGGGGTACAATGAGCAGTTCTTC CASRFTRGYNEQFF
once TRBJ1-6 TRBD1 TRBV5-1 TGCGCCAGCAGCGTTGGACAGGGGGCTGATAATTCACCCCTCCACTTT CASSVGQGADNSPLHF
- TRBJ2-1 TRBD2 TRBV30 TGTGCCTGGGTCCTAGCGGGGATATACAATGAGCAGTTCTTC CAWVLAGIYNEQFF